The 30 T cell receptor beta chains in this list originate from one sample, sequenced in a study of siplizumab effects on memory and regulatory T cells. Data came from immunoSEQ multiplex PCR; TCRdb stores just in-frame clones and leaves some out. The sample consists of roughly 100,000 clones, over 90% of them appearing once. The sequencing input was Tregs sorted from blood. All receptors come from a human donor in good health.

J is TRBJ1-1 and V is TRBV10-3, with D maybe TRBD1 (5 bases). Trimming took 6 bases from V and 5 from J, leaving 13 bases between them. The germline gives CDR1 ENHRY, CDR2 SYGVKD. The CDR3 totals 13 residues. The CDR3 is CAIRQEVLTEAFF. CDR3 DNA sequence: TGTGCCATCAGACAGGAGGTCCTTACTGAAGCTTTCTTT.

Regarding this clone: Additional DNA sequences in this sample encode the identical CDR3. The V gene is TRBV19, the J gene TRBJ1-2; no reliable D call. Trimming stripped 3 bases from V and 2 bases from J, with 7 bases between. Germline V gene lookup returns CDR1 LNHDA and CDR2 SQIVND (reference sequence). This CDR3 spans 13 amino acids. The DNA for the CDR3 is TGTGCCAGTAGTATTGGACGGAACTATGGCTACACCTTC. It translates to CASSIGRNYGYTF.

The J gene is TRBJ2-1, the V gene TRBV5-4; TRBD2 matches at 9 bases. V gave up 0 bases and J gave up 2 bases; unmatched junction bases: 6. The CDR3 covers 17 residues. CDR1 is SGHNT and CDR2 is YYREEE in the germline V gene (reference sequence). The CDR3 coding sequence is TGTGCCAGCAGCTTGGGTCTAGCGGGAATTACCTACAATGAGCAGTTCTTC. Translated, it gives CASSLGLAGITYNEQFF.

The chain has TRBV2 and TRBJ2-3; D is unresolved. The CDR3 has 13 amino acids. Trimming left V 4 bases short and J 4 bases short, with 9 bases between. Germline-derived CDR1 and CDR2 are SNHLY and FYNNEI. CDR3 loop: CASSVERADTQYF. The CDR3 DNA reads TGTGCCAGCAGTGTGGAACGGGCAGATACGCAGTATTTT.

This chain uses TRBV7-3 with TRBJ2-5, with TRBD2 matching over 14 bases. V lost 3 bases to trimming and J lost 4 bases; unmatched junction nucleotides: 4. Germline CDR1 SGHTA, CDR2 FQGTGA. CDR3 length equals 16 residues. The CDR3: CASSLVGLAGAETQYF. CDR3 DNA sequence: TGTGCCAGCAGCTTGGTGGGACTAGCGGGAGCAGAGACCCAGTACTTC.

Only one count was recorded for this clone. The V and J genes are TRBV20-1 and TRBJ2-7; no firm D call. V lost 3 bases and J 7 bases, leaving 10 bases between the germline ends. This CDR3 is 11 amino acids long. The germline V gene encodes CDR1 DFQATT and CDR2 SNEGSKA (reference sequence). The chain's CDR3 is CSARGPGEQYF. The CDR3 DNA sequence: TGCAGTGCTAGGGGTCCCGGGGAGCAGTACTTC.

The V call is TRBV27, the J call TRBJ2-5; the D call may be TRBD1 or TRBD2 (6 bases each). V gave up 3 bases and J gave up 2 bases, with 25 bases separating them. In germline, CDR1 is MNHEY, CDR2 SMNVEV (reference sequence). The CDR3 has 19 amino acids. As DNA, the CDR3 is TGTGCCAGCAGTTTTAGATATGAGGTAACAGGGACTTCACAAGAGACCCAGTACTTC. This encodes CASSFRYEVTGTSQETQYF.

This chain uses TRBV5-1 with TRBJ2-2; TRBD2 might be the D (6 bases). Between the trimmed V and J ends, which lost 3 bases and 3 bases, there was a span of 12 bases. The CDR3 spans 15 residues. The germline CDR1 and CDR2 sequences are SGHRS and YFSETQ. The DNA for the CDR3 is TGCGCCAGCAGCTCCCTACTAGCTGACACCGGGGAGCTGTTTTTT. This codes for CASSSLLADTGELFF.

In DNA form, the CDR3 reads TGTGCCAGCAGTTACTCGATGGCCTATGGCTACACCTTC. Amino acids: CASSYSMAYGYTF. J is TRBJ1-2 and V is TRBV6-6; D not certain. This CDR3 is built from 13 residues. V dropped 0 bases and J dropped 4 bases, with 6 bases sitting between them. CDR1 is MNHNY, CDR2 SVGAGI, per germline (reference sequence).

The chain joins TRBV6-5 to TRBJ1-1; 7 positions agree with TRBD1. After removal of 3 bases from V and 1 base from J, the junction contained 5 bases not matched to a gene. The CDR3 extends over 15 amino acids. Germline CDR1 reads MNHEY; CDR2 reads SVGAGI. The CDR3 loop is CASSYVDRPNTEAFF. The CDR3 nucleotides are TGTGCCAGCAGTTATGTGGACAGGCCGAACACTGAAGCTTTCTTT.

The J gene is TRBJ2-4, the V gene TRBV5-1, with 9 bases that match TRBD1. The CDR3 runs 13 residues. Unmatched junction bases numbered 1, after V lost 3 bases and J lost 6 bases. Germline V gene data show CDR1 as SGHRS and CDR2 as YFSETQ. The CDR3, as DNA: TGCGCCAGCAGCTCGGGACAGGGAAACATTCAGTACTTC. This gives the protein CASSSGQGNIQYF.

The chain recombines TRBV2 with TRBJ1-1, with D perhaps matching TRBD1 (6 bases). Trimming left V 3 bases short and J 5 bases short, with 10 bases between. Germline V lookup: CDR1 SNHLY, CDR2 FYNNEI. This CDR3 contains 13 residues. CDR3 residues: CASSDLGGTEAFF. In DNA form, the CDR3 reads TGTGCCAGCAGTGATCTAGGGGGAACTGAAGCTTTCTTT.

The DNA for the CDR3 is TGTGCCAGCAGTACGGACAGGGATCAGCCCCAGCATTTT. This encodes CASSTDRDQPQHF. V and J are TRBV2 and TRBJ1-5; 8 bases map to TRBD1. The CDR3 loop spans 13 amino acids. CDR1 and CDR2 (germline): SNHLY, FYNNEI. With 5 bases clipped from V and 5 bases from J, the junction kept 2 bases outside the gene matches.

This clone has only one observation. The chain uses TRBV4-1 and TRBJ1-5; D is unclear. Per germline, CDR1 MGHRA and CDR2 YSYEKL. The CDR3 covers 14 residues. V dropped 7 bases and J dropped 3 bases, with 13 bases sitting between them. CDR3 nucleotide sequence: TGCGCCAGCACCGAGAGGGTCTCCAATCAGCCCCAGCATTTT. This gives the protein CASTERVSNQPQHF.

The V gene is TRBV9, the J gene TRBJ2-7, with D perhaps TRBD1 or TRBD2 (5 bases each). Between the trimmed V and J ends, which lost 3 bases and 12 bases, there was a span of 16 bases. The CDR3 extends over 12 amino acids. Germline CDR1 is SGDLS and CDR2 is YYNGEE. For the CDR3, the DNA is TGTGCCAGCAGCGATCCGGGGCCATCCCTGTACTTC. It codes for CASSDPGPSLYF.

The chain's CDR3 is CASRQGWDTEAFF. CDR3 DNA sequence: TGTGCCAGCAGGCAGGGTTGGGACACTGAAGCTTTCTTT. The chain joins TRBV14 to TRBJ1-1; a possible D gene is TRBD1 (5 bases). This CDR3 has 13 residues. The V gene's germline CDR1 is SGHDN and CDR2 FVKESK. The V end was cut by 6 bases, the J end by 3 bases, with 11 bases between.

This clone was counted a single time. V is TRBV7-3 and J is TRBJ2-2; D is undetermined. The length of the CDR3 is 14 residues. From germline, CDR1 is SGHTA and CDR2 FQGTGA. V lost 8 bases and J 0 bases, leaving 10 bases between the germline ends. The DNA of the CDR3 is TGTGCCAGCTCGGTAGGAACGAACACCGGGGAGCTGTTTTTT. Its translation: CASSVGTNTGELFF.

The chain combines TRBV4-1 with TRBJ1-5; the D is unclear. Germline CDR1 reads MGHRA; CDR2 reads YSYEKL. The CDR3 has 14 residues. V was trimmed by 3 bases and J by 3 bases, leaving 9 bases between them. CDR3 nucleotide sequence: TGCGCCAGCAGCCAGAGCAGGTCCAATCAGCCCCAGCATTTT. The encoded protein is CASSQSRSNQPQHF.

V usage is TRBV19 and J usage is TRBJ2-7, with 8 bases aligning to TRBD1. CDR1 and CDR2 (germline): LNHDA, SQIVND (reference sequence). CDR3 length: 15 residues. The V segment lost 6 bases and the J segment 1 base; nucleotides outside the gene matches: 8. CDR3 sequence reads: CASSIRRDRSYEQYF. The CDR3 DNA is TGTGCCAGTAGCATCCGCCGGGACAGGTCCTACGAGCAGTACTTC.

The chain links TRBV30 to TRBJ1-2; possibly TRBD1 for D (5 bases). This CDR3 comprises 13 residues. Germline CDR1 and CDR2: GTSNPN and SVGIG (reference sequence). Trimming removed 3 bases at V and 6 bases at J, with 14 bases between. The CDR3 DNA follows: TGTGCCTGGAGCGATAGGGGCCCCCATGGCTACACCTTC. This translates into CAWSDRGPHGYTF.

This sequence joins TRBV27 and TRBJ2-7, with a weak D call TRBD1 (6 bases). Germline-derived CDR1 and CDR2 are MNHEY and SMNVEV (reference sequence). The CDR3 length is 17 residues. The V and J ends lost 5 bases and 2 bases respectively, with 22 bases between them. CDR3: CASSPRSDNRDTYEQYF. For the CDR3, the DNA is TGTGCCAGCAGTCCCCGCTCAGATAACAGGGATACCTACGAGCAGTACTTC.

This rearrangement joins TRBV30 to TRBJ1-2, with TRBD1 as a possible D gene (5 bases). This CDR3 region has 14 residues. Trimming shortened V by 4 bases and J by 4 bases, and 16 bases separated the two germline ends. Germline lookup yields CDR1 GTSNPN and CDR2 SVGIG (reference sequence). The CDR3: CAWKVGGLFYGYTF. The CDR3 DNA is TGTGCCTGGAAGGTTGGGGGACTGTTCTATGGCTACACCTTC.

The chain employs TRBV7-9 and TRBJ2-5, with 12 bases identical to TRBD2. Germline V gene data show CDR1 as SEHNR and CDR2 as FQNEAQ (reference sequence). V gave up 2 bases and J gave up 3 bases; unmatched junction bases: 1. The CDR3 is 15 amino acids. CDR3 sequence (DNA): TGTGCCAGCAGCTTAAGGACTAGCGGGAAAGAGACCCAGTACTTC. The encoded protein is CASSLRTSGKETQYF.

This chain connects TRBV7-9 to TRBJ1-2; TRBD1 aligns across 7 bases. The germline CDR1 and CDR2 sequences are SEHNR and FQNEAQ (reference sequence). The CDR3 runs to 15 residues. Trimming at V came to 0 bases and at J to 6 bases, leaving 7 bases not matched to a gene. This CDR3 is CASSLAGGGAHGYTF. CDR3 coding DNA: TGTGCCAGCAGCTTAGCGGGAGGGGGCGCACATGGCTACACCTTC.

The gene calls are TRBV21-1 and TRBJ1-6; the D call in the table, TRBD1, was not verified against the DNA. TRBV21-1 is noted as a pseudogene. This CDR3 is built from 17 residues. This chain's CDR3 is CASSSLSAGDRGAPLHF. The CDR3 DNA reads TGTGCCAGCAGCTCTCTCTCGGCAGGCGACAGGGGAGCACCCCTCCACTTT.

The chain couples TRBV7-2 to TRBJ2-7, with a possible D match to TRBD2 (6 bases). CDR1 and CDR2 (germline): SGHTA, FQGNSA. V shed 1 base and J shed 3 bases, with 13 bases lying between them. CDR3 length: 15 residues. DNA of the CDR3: TGTGCCAGCAGCTTAGGCTCTGCGGGAATCTACGAGCAGTACTTC. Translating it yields CASSLGSAGIYEQYF.

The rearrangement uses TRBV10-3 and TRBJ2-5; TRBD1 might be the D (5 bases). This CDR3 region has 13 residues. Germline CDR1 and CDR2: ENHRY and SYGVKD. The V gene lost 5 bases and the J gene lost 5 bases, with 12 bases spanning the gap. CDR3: CAISKGARETQYF. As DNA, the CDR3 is TGTGCCATCAGTAAAGGGGCTCGGGAGACCCAGTACTTC.

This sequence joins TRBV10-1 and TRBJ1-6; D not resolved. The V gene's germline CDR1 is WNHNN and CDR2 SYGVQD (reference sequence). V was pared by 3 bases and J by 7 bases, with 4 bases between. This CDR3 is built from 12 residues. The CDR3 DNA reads TGCGCCAGCAGTGAAGGGAATTCACCCCTCCACTTT. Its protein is CASSEGNSPLHF.

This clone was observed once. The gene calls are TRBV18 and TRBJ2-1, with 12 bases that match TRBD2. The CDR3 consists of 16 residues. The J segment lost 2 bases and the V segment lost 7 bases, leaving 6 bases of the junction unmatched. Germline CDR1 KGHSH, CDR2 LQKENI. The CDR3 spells CASYPRTSGAYNEQFF. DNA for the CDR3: TGTGCCAGCTACCCTCGGACTAGCGGGGCCTACAATGAGCAGTTCTTC. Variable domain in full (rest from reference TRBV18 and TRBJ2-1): NAGVMQNPRHLVRRRGQEARLRCSPMKGHSHVYWYRQLPEEGLKFMVYLQKENIIDESGMPKERFSAEFPKEGPSILRIQQVVRGDSAAYFCASYPRTSGAYNEQFFGPGTRLTVL.

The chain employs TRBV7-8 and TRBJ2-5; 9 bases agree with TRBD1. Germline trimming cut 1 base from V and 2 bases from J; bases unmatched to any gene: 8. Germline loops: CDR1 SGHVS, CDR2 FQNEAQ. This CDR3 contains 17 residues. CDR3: CASSLGFGTGRQETQYF. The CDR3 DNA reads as TGTGCCAGCAGCTTAGGGTTCGGGACAGGGAGACAAGAGACCCAGTACTTC.